Here is one TCR beta chain with its context. The antigen remains undetermined. These data come from a study of T cells in pancreatic ductal adenocarcinoma. Points from the study as a whole: Mean clonality was approximately 0.1 in tumors and around 0.068 in blood, not significantly different. This surgical cohort overrepresents the minority presenting with early-stage disease. Compared with tumor, blood showed more total productive templates and around 8-fold more clonotypes.

TCRdb's copy holds only in-frame clones and misses some; the assay was immunoSEQ multiplex PCR. This table holds roughly 100,000 clones, about 95% found once. The selected patients with pancreatic ductal adenocarcinoma had surgery but no neoadjuvant therapy. Germline values: CDR1 SEHNR, CDR2 FQNEAQ (reference sequence). The V and J ends lost 2 bases and 5 bases respectively, with 18 bases between them. The CDR3 consists of 16 residues. The clonotype originates from a human donor with pancreatic ductal adenocarcinoma. The material sequenced was PBMCs. This rearrangement joins TRBV7-9 to TRBJ2-5, with a tentative D call TRBD2 (5 bases). The CDR3 nucleotides are TGTGCCAGCAGCTTACGAGGGAGTGGCGCGCGCGAGACCCAGTACTTC. It translates to CASSLRGSGARETQYF.